These 13 T cell receptor beta chains were all obtained from the same sample, sequenced in a study of blood T cell repertoires in COVID-19. The protocol was immunoSEQ multiplex PCR, while the TCRdb copy is restricted to in-frame clones and leaves out a portion. The sample contains 100,000 to 150,000 clones, 84% of which appear only once. Material for sequencing was peripheral blood. Receptors were obtained from a man between 60 and 75 years old with acute or convalescent COVID-19.

The chain recombines TRBV4-1 with TRBJ1-6, with unresolved D. The CDR3 length is 16 residues. Per germline, CDR1 MGHRA and CDR2 YSYEKL. V lost 0 bases and J lost 13, with 19 bases in between. CDR3: CASSQDLAQVLPPLHF. Written as DNA, the CDR3 is TGCGCCAGCAGCCAAGATCTCGCCCAGGTTTTACCTCCCCTCCACTTT.

The gene calls are TRBV5-1 and TRBJ2-3; 8 nucleotides match TRBD1. Per the germline V gene, CDR1 is SGHRS and CDR2 is YFSETQ. This CDR3 contains 18 residues. The junction had 9 bases not matched to a gene; V was cut back by 0 bases and J by 0 bases. The CDR3 sequence is CASSLGQGARPSTDTQYF. CDR3 nucleotides: TGCGCCAGCAGCTTGGGGCAGGGGGCCCGTCCTAGCACAGATACGCAGTATTTT.

V gene TRBV28 combines with J gene TRBJ1-1; D possibly corresponds to TRBD1 (6 bases). This CDR3 contains 14 residues. The germline V gene encodes CDR1 MDHEN and CDR2 SYDVKM. V was trimmed by 5 bases and J by 5 bases, leaving 15 bases between them. This CDR3 is CASSVGGFRTEAFF. The CDR3 DNA reads TGTGCCAGCAGTGTAGGGGGATTTCGGACTGAAGCTTTCTTT.

CDR3 sequence: CASSFPGRNTEAFF. DNA for the CDR3: TGTGCCAGCAGCTTCCCAGGAAGGAACACTGAAGCTTTCTTT. The rearrangement joins TRBV5-4 to TRBJ1-1; D remains ambiguous. The germline gives CDR1 SGHNT, CDR2 YYREEE (reference sequence). V gave up 2 bases and J gave up 1 base, with 9 bases separating them. This CDR3 has 14 residues. Supplemented by reference TRBV5-4 and TRBJ1-1, the full variable domain reads ETGVTQSPTHLIKTRGQQVTLRCSSQSGHNTVSWYQQALGQGPQFIFQYYREEENGRGNFPPRFSGLQFPNYSSELNVNALELDDSALYLCASSFPGRNTEAFFGQGTRLTVV.

This clone was detected a few times. This chain joins TRBV27 and TRBJ1-4; possibly TRBD1 for D (5 bases). Looked up from germline, CDR1 is MNHEY and CDR2 is SMNVEV (reference sequence). V was clipped by 6 bases and J by 6 bases, with 11 bases between them. The CDR3 extends over 13 amino acids. The DNA of the CDR3 is TGTGCCAGCAGCCGTGACAGAGATGAAAAACTGTTTTTT. Its translation: CASSRDRDEKLFF. The full variable domain, rest sourced from reference TRBV27 and TRBJ1-4, is EAQVTQNPRYLITVTGKKLTVTCSQNMNHEYMSWYRQDPGLGLRQIYYSMNVEVTDKGDVPEGYKVSRKEKRNFPLILESPSPNQTSLYFCASSRDRDEKLFFGSGTQLSVL.

The rearrangement links TRBV6-5 to TRBJ1-4, with TRBD1 matching over 7 bases. With 6 bases clipped from V and 8 bases from J, the junction kept 6 bases outside the gene matches. The CDR3 loop spans 13 amino acids. Germline V gives CDR1 MNHEY, CDR2 SVGAGI. The CDR3 region has the DNA TGTGCCAGCAGACCGACAGGGTTGGAAAAACTGTTTTTT. It is translated as CASRPTGLEKLFF.

This chain joins TRBV11-2 and TRBJ2-5; TRBD2 might be the D (7 bases). V was trimmed by 4 bases and J by 5 bases, leaving 14 bases between them. CDR1 SGHAT and CDR2 FQNNGV come from the germline V gene. This CDR3 has 14 amino acids. The CDR3 reads CASSSTGGWETQYF. Written as DNA, the CDR3 is TGTGCCAGCAGCTCAACGGGGGGCTGGGAGACCCAGTACTTC. The complete variable domain, with remaining parts taken from reference TRBV11-2 and TRBJ2-5, reads EAGVAQSPRYKIIEKRQSVAFWCNPISGHATLYWYQQILGQGPKLLIQFQNNGVVDDSQLPKDRFSAERLKGVDSTLKIQPAKLEDSAVYLCASSSTGGWETQYFGPGTRLLVL.

Concerning this clone itself: Other DNA sequences in the sample encode the same CDR3. J is TRBJ2-5 and V is TRBV9; the D is unclear. Trimming took 0 bases from V and 5 from J, leaving 8 bases between them. Germline assignment: CDR1 SGDLS and CDR2 YYNGEE. This CDR3 is built from 13 residues. DNA for the CDR3: TGTGCCAGCAGCGTAGGAGCACTGGAGACCCAGTACTTC. Translated, it gives CASSVGALETQYF. The whole variable domain, filled in from reference TRBV9 and TRBJ2-5, reads DSGVTQTPKHLITATGQRVTLRCSPRSGDLSVYWYQQSLDQGLQFLIQYYNGEERAKGNILERFSAQQFPDLHSELNLSSLELGDSALYFCASSVGALETQYFGPGTRLLVL.

This chain joins TRBV5-5 and TRBJ1-2; no definite D call. The V end lost 1 base, the J end lost 4 bases, and 8 bases lay between the germline ends. CDR1 is SGHKS, CDR2 YYEKEE, per germline (reference sequence). The CDR3 runs to 13 residues. CDR3 protein: CASSLSGTYGYTF. The CDR3 DNA reads TGTGCCAGCAGCTTGTCAGGAACCTATGGCTACACCTTC.

The genes are TRBV7-3 and TRBJ2-2; TRBD1 matches 8 bases. Germline-derived CDR1 and CDR2 are SGHTA and FQGTGA. The CDR3 contains 15 residues. Losses at the gene ends were 5 bases for V and 5 bases for J; bases not matched to a gene: 7. The CDR3 region has the DNA TGTGCCAGCAGCACGGGGGACAGGTTTACCGGGGAGCTGTTTTTT. Translated: CASSTGDRFTGELFF.

In this sample, this clone turned up once. CDR3 loop: CASSIGQGGSDTQYF. CDR3 DNA: TGTGCCAGTAGTATTGGACAGGGGGGATCGGATACGCAGTATTTT. This chain connects TRBV19 to TRBJ2-3, with 10 bases that match TRBD1. Germline loops: CDR1 LNHDA, CDR2 SQIVND (reference sequence). Trimming removed 3 bases from V and 6 bases from J; junction bases left unmatched: 6. The CDR3 consists of 15 residues.

Of note for this clone: Other DNA sequences within the sample encode an identical CDR3. J is TRBJ1-1 and V is TRBV5-1, with 7 positions matching TRBD1. Trimming cost V 1 base and J 8 bases; bases outside gene matches: 2. The V gene's germline CDR1 is SGHRS and CDR2 YFSETQ. The CDR3 extends over 12 amino acids. CDR3 residues: CASSLRTGEAFF. CDR3 coding DNA: TGCGCCAGCAGCTTGCGGACAGGAGAAGCTTTCTTT.

The chain is built from TRBV3-1 (or the pseudogene TRBV3-2) and TRBJ1-4, with 7 bases aligning to TRBD1. J was trimmed by 10 bases and V by 7 bases; bases with no gene match: 12. From germline, CDR1 is LGHDT and CDR2 YNNKEL (reference sequence). The CDR3 is made up of 14 amino acids. CDR3 nucleotides: TGTGCCAGCACCTCTGGCAGGGGGACTGGAAAACTGTTTTTT. Translation gives CASTSGRGTGKLFF.